This T cell receptor beta chain was found in a study of CD8+CD57+ T cells in acquired aplastic anemia. Investigators profiled TCR beta VDJ and CDR3 from genomic DNA template. TCRdb itself ran the reads through MiXCR, one entry per CDR3 protein. The sample lists about 180,000 distinct CDR3 sequences, over 40% occurring once. CD8+CD57+ cell expansion had been shown by flow cytometry in patients chosen for sequencing. With no exception, the patients had severe acquired aplastic anemia. In its sample, this clonotype was seen many times. Its antigen is unknown. Germline trimming cut 4 bases from V and 7 bases from J; bases unmatched to any gene: 12. Per the germline V gene, CDR1 is LGHNA and CDR2 is YSLEER. This CDR3 comprises 15 residues. Regarding the study as a whole: Researchers report that twenty-nine CD8+ CDR3 sequences appeared in both patients and controls.

The TCR comes from a human donor with aplastic anemia. The chain uses TRBV4-3 and TRBJ1-1, with 7 bases lining up with TRBD1. Sequenced material: sorted CD4+, CD8+, or CD8+CD57+ T cells (not recorded which) from PBMCs. The CDR3 protein is CASSPDYYRDSEAFF. The CDR3 DNA is TGCGCCAGCAGCCCCGATTACTATCGGGACAGTGAAGCTTTCTTT.